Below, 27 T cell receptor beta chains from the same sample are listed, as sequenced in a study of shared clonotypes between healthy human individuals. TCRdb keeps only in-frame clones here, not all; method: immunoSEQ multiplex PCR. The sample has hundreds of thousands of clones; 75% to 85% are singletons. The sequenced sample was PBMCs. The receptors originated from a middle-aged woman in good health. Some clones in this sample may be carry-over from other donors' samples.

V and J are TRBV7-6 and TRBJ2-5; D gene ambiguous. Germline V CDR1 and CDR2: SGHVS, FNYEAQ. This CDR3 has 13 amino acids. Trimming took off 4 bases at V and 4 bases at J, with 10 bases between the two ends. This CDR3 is CASSSPGSETQYF. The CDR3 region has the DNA TGTGCCAGCAGCTCCCCCGGGTCAGAGACCCAGTACTTC.

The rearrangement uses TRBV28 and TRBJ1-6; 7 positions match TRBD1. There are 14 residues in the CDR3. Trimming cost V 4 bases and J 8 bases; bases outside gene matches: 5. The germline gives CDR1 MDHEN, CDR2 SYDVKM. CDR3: CASSSGQLDSPLHF. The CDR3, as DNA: TGTGCCAGCAGTTCGGGACAGTTGGATTCACCCCTCCACTTT.

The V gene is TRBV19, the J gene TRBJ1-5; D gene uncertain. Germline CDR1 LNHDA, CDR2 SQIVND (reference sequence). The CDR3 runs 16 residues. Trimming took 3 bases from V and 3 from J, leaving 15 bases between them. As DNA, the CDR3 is TGTGCCAGTAGTATCAACGTGGCAGCTGTCAATCAGCCCCAGCATTTT. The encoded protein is CASSINVAAVNQPQHF.

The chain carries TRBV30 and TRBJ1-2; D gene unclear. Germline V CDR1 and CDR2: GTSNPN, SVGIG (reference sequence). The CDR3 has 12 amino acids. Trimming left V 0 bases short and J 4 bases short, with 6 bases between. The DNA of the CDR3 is TGTGCCTGGAGTGTAAGCCCCTATGGCTACACCTTC. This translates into CAWSVSPYGYTF.

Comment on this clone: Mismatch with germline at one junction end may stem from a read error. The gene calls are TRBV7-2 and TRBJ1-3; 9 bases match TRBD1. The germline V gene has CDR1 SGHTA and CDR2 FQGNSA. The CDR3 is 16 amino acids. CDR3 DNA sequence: TGTGCCAGCAGCCTCACGGGACAGGGATCTGGAAGCACCATATATTTT. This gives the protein CASSLTGQGSGSTIYF.

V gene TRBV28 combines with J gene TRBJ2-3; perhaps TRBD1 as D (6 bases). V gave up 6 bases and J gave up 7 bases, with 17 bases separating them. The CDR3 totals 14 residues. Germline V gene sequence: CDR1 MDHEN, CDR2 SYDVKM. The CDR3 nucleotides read TGTGCCAGCAGAAGACAGGAGTTGGGGAATACGCAGTATTTT. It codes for CASRRQELGNTQYF. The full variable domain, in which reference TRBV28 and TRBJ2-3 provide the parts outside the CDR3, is DVKVTQSSRYLVKRTGEKVFLECVQDMDHENMFWYRQDPGLGLRLIYFSYDVKMKEKGDIPEGYSVSREKKERFSLILESASTNQTSMYLCASRRQELGNTQYFGPGTRLTVL.

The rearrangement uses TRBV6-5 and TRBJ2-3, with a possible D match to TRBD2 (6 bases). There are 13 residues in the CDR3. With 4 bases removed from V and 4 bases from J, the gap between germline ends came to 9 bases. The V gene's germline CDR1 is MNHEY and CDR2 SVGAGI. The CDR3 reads CASSLGLSDTQYF. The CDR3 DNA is TGTGCCAGCAGTTTGGGACTTTCAGATACGCAGTATTTT.

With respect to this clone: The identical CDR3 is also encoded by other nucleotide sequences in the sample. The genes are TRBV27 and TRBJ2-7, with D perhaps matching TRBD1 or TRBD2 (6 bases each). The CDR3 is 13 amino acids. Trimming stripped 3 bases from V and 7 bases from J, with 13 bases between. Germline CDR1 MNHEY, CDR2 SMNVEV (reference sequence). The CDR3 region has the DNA TGTGCCAGCAGTTTCTCCGGGGGCTGGGAGCAGTACTTC. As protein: CASSFSGGWEQYF.

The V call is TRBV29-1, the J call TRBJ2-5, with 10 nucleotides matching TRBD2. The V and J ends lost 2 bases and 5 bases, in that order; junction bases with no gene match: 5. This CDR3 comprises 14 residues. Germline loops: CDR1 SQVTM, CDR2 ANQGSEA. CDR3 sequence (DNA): TGCAGCGTTGAATGGCTAGCGGGAGTTGAGACCCAGTACTTC. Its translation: CSVEWLAGVETQYF. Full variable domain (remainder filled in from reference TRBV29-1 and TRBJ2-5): SAVISQKPSRDICQRGTSLTIQCQVDSQVTMMFWYRQQPGQSLTLIATANQGSEATYESGFVIDKFPISRPNLTFSTLTVSNMSPEDSSIYLCSVEWLAGVETQYFGPGTRLLVL.

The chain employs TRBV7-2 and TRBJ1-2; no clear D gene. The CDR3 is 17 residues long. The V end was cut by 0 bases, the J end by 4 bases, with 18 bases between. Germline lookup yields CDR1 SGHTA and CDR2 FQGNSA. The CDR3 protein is CASSLATGKGGLYGYTF. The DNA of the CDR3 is TGTGCCAGCAGCTTAGCCACGGGCAAGGGAGGCCTCTATGGCTACACCTTC.

The CDR3 is CASSQTSSYEQYF. The DNA of the CDR3 is TGTGCCAGCAGTCAAACTAGCTCCTACGAGCAGTACTTC. This chain uses TRBV28 with TRBJ2-7, with D possibly TRBD2 on 5 matching bases. Per germline, CDR1 MDHEN and CDR2 SYDVKM. This CDR3 is built from 13 residues. The V end lost 5 bases, the J end lost 0 bases, and 8 bases lay between the germline ends. The variable domain in full, with the rest retrieved from reference TRBV28 and TRBJ2-7, is DVKVTQSSRYLVKRTGEKVFLECVQDMDHENMFWYRQDPGLGLRLIYFSYDVKMKEKGDIPEGYSVSREKKERFSLILESASTNQTSMYLCASSQTSSYEQYFGPGTRLTVT.

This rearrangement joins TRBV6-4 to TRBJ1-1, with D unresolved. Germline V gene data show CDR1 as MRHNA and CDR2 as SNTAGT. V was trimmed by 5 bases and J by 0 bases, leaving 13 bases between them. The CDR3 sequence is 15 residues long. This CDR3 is CASSTLPKVNTEAFF. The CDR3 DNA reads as TGTGCCAGCAGTACTCTCCCTAAGGTGAACACTGAAGCTTTCTTT.

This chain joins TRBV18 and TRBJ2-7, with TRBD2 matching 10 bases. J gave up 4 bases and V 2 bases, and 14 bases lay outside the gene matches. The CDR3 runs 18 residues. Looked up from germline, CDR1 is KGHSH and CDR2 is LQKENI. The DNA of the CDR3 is TGTGCCAGCTCACCAGTAGCAGCGGGAGGGCCCATCCCATACGAGCAGTACTTC. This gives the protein CASSPVAAGGPIPYEQYF.

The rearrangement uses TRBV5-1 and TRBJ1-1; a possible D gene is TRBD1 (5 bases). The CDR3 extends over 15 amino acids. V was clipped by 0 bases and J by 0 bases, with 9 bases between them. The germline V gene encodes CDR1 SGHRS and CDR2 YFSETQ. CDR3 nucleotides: TGCGCCAGCAGCTTGGGAGGGGCAATGAACACTGAAGCTTTCTTT. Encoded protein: CASSLGGAMNTEAFF. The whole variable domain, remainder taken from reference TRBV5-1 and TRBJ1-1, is KAGVTQTPRYLIKTRGQQVTLSCSPISGHRSVSWYQQTPGQGLQFLFEYFSETQRNKGNFPGRFSGRQFSNSRSEMNVSTLELGDSALYLCASSLGGAMNTEAFFGQGTRLTVV.

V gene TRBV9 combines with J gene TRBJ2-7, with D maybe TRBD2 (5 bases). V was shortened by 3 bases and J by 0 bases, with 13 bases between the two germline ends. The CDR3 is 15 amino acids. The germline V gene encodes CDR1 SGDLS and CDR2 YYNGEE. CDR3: CASSGRTGSSYEQYF. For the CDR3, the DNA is TGTGCCAGCAGCGGAAGGACTGGGAGCTCCTACGAGCAGTACTTC.

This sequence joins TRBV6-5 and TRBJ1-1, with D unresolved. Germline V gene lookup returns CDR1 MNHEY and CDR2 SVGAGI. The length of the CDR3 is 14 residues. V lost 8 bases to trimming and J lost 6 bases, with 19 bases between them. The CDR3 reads CASSLGVGRSEAFF. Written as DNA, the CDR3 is TGTGCCAGCTCCCTCGGGGTAGGTAGGTCTGAAGCTTTCTTT.

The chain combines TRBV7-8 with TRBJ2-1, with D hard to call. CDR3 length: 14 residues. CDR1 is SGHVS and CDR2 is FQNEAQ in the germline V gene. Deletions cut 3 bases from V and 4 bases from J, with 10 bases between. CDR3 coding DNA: TGTGCCAGCAGCTTTTCGGCTCGATACAATGAGCAGTTCTTC. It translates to CASSFSARYNEQFF.

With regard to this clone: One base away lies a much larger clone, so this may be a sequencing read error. The CDR3 here is CASSSEVSHTGELSF. The DNA of the CDR3 is TGTGCCAGCAGCTCAGAGGTTTCCCACACCGGGGAGCTGTCTTTT. The V and J genes are TRBV5-4 and TRBJ2-2; D possibly corresponds to TRBD2 (5 bases). CDR3 length: 15 residues. Per germline, CDR1 SGHNT and CDR2 YYREEE (reference sequence). Filled out from reference TRBV5-4 and TRBJ2-2, the complete variable domain reads ETGVTQSPTHLIKTRGQQVTLRCSSQSGHNTVSWYQQALGQGPQFIFQYYREEENGRGNFPPRFSGLQFPNYSSELNVNALELDDSALYLCASSSEVSHTGELSFGEGSRLTVL.

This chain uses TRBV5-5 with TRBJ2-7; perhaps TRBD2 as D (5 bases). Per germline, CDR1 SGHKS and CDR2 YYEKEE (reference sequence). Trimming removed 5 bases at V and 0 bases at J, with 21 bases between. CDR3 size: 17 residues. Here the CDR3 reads CASRSDVGLRGSYEQYF. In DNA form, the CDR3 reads TGTGCCAGCAGATCTGACGTGGGCCTACGGGGCTCCTACGAGCAGTACTTC.

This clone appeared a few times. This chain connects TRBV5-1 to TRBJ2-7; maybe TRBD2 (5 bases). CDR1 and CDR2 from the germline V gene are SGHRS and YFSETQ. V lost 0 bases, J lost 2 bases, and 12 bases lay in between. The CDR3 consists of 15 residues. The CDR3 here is CASSLAIGVTYEQYF. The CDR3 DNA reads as TGCGCCAGCAGCTTGGCCATCGGGGTCACCTACGAGCAGTACTTC.

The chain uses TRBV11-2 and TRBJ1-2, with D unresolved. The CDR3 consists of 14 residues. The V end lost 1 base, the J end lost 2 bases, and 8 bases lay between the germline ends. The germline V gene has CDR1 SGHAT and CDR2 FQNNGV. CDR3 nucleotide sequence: TGTGCCAGCAGCTTAGTAACGGGAAACTATGGCTACACCTTC. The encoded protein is CASSLVTGNYGYTF. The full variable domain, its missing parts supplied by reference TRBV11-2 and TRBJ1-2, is EAGVAQSPRYKIIEKRQSVAFWCNPISGHATLYWYQQILGQGPKLLIQFQNNGVVDDSQLPKDRFSAERLKGVDSTLKIQPAKLEDSAVYLCASSLVTGNYGYTFGSGTRLTVV.

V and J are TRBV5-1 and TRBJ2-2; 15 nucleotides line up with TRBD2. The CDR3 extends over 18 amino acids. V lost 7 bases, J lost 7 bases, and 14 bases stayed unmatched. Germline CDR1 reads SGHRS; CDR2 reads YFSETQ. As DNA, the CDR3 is TGCGCCAGCTCCCGGACTAGCGGGAGGGCTTTGGTGAGCGGGGAGCTGTTTTTT. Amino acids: CASSRTSGRALVSGELFF.

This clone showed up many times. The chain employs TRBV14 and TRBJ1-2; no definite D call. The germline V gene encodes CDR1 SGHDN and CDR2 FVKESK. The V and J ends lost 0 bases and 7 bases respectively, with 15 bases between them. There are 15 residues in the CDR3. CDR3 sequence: CASSQEVGSAVGYTF. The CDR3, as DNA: TGTGCCAGCAGCCAAGAAGTCGGGTCGGCGGTTGGCTACACCTTC.

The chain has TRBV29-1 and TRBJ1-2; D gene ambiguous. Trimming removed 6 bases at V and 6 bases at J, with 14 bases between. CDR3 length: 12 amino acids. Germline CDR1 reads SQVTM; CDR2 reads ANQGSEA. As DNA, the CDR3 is TGCAGCGTATCCCCGGAGGGCCATGGCTACACCTTC. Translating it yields CSVSPEGHGYTF.

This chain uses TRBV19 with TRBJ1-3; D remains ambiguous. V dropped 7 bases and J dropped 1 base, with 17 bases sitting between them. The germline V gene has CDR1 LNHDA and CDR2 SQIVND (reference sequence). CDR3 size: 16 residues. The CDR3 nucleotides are TGTGCCAGTACCGCCTCGGGAGGTGGTTCTGGAAACACCATATATTTT. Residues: CASTASGGGSGNTIYF.

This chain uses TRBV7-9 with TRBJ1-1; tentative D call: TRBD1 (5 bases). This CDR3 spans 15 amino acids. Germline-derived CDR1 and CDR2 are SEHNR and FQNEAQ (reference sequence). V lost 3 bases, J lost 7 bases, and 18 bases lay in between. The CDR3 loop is CASSFSRGRTHEAFF. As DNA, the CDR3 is TGTGCCAGCAGCTTCTCGCGTGGGAGGACACATGAAGCTTTCTTT. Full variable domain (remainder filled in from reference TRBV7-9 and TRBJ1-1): DTGVSQNPRHKITKRGQNVTFRCDPISEHNRLYWYRQTLGQGPEFLTYFQNEAQLEKSRLLSDRFSAERPKGSFSTLEIQRTEQGDSAMYLCASSFSRGRTHEAFFGQGTRLTVV.

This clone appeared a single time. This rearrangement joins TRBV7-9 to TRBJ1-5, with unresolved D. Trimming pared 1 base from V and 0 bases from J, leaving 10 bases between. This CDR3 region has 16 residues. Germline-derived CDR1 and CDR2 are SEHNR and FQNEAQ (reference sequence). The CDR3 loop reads CASSLGSQSSNQPQHF. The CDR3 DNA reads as TGTGCCAGCAGCTTAGGAAGTCAAAGTAGCAATCAGCCCCAGCATTTT.